This TCR beta chain came from a study of cytomegalovirus exposure and HLA in healthy donors. PCR used 60 Vbeta primers and 13 Jbeta primers. Only in-frame clones appear in the TCRdb table, and some are missing; sequencing was by immunoSEQ multiplex PCR. Here the sample spans roughly 100,000 clones, about three quarters being singletons. Germline V gene lookup returns CDR1 MRHNA and CDR2 SNTAGT. V was cut by 6 bases and J by 1 base, with 15 bases left in between. The CDR3 runs 15 residues. This clone is a singleton in its sample. The origin of this receptor is a boy aged 5-17 years in good health and CMV-seronegative. The chain recombines TRBV6-4 with TRBJ1-2, with no clear D. Sequences were obtained from PBMCs. CDR3 sequence: CASSTLEVINYGYTF. The DNA of the CDR3 is TGTGCCAGCAGCACATTGGAGGTCATTAACTATGGCTACACCTTC.